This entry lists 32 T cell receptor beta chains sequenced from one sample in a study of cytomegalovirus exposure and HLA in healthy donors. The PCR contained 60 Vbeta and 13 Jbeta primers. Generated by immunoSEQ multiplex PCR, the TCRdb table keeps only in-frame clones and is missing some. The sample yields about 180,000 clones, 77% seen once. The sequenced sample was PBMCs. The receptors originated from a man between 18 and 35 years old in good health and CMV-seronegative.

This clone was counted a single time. CDR3 coding DNA: TGTGCCAGCAGCTTAGCAGGGGCAGGTGCAGGCTACACCTTC. This encodes CASSLAGAGAGYTF. The chain is built from TRBV7-9 and TRBJ1-2; tentatively, D is TRBD1 (5 bases). The CDR3 consists of 14 residues. V gave up 0 bases and J gave up 8 bases, with 13 bases separating them. Germline V gene sequence: CDR1 SEHNR, CDR2 FQNEAQ (reference sequence).

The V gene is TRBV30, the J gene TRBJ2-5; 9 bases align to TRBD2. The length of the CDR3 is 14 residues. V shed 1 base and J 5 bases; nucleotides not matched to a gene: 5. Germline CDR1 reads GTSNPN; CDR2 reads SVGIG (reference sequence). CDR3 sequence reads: CAWSGGGGAETQYF. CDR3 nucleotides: TGTGCCTGGAGTGGGGGCGGGGGGGCTGAGACCCAGTACTTC.

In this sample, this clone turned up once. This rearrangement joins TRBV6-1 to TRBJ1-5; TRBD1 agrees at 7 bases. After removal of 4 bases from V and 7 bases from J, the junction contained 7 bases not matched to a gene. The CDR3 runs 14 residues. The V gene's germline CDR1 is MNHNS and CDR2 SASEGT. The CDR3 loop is CASSVDSGGQPQHF. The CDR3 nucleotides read TGTGCCAGCAGTGTGGATTCAGGGGGGCAGCCCCAGCATTTT.

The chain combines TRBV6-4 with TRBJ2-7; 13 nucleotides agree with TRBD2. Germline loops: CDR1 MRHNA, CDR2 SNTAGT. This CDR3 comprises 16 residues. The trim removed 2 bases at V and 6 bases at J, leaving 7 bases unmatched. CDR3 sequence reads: CASSDRTSGSHPEQYF. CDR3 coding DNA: TGTGCCAGCAGTGACAGGACTAGCGGGAGTCATCCCGAGCAGTACTTC.

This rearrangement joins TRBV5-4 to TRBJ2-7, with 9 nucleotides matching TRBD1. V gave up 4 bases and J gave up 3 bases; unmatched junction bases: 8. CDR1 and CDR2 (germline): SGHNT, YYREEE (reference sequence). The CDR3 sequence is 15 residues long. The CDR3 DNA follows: TGTGCCAGCAGCGCGGCCGGGACAGGGTACTACGAGCAGTACTTC. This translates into CASSAAGTGYYEQYF.

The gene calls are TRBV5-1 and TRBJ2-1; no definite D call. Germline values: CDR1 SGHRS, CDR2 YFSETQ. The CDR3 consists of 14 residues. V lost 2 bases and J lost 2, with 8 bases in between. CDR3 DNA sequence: TGCGCCAGCAGCTTAGACTTAACCTACAATGAGCAGTTCTTC. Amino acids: CASSLDLTYNEQFF.

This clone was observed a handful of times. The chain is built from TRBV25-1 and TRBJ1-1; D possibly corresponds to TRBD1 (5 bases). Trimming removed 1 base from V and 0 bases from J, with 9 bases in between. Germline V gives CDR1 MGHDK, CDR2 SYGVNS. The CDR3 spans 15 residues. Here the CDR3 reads CASSESGLMNTEAFF. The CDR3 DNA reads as TGTGCCAGCAGTGAATCAGGGCTCATGAACACTGAAGCTTTCTTT. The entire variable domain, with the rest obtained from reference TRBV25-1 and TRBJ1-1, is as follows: EADIYQTPRYLVIGTGKKITLECSQTMGHDKMYWYQQDPGMELHLIHYSYGVNSTEKGDLSSESTVSRIRTEHFPLTLESARPSHTSQYLCASSESGLMNTEAFFGQGTRLTVV.

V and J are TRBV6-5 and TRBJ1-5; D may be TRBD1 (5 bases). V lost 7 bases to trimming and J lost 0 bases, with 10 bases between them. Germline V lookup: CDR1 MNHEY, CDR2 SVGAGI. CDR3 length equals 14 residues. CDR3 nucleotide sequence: TGTGCCAGCAATCCGACAGATAGCAATCAGCCCCAGCATTTT. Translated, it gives CASNPTDSNQPQHF.

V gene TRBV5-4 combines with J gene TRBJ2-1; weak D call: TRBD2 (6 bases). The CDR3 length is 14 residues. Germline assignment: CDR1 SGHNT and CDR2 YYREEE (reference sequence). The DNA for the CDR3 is TGTGCTTCCACTCGGCCCGGGAGTTACAATGAGCAGTTCTTC. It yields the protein CASTRPGSYNEQFF.

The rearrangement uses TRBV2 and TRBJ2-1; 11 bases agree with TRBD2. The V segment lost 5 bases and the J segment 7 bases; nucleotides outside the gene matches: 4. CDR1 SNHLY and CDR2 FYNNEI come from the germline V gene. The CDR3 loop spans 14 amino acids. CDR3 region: CASSIAGGGNEQFF. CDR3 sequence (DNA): TGTGCCAGCAGTATAGCGGGGGGGGGAAATGAGCAGTTCTTC.

CDR3 DNA: TGTGCCAGCAGTTTATCCGGGGTGAACACTGAAGCTTTCTTT. It is translated as CASSLSGVNTEAFF. This chain connects TRBV27 to TRBJ1-1, with D unresolved. V gave up 0 bases and J gave up 0 bases, with 5 bases separating them. The CDR3 spans 14 residues. Per germline, CDR1 MNHEY and CDR2 SMNVEV (reference sequence).

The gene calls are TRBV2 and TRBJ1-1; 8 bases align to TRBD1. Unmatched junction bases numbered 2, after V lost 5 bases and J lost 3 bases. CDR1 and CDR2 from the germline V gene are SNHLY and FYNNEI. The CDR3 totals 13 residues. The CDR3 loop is CASSSDRDTEAFF. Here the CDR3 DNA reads TGTGCCAGCAGTTCGGACAGGGACACTGAAGCTTTCTTT.

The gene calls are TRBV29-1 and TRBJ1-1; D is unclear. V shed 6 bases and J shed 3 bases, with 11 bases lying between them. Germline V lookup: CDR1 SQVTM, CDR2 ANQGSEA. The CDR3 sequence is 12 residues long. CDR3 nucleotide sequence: TGCAGCGTCCCGGAGGAGGACACTGAAGCTTTCTTT. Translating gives CSVPEEDTEAFF. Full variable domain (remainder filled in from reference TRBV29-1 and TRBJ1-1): SAVISQKPSRDICQRGTSLTIQCQVDSQVTMMFWYRQQPGQSLTLIATANQGSEATYESGFVIDKFPISRPNLTFSTLTVSNMSPEDSSIYLCSVPEEDTEAFFGQGTRLTVV.

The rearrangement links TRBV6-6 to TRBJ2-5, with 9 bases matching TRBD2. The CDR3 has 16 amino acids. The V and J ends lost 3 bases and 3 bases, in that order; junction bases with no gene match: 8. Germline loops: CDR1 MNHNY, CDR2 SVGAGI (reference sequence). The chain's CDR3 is CASSYKAGGHKETQYF. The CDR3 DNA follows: TGTGCCAGCAGTTATAAGGCGGGGGGGCATAAAGAGACCCAGTACTTC.

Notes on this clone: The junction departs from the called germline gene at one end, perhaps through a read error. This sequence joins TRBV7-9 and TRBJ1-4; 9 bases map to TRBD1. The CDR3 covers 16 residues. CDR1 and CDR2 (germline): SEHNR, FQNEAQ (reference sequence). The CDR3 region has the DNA TGTTCCAGCAGCTTAGGTCCAAGGGACAGGGATGAAAAACTGTTTTTT. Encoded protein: CSSSLGPRDRDEKLFF.

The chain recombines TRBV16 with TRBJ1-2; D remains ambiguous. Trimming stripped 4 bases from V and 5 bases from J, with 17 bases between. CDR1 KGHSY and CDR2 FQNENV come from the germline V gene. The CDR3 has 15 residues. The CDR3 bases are TGTGCCAGCAGCCCCCGGGTCCTTCTCGGGTATGGCTACACCTTC. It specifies CASSPRVLLGYGYTF.

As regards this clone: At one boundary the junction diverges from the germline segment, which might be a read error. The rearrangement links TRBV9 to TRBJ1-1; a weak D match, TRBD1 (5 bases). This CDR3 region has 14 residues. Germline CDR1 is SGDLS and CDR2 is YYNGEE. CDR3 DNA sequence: TGTGCCAGCAGCGAAGAGGCAGGGAACACTAAAGCTTTCTTT. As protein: CASSEEAGNTKAFF.

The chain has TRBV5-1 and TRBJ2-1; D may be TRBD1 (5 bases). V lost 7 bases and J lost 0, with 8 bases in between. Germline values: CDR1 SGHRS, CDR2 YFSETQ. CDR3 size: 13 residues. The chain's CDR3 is CASAGNSYNEQFF. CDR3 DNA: TGCGCCAGCGCAGGGAACTCCTACAATGAGCAGTTCTTC.

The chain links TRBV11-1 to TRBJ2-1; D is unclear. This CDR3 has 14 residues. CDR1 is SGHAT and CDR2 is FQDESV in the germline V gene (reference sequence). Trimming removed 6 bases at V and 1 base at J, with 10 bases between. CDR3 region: CASSRGLSYNEQFF. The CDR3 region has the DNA TGTGCCAGCAGTAGAGGCCTATCCTACAATGAGCAGTTCTTC.

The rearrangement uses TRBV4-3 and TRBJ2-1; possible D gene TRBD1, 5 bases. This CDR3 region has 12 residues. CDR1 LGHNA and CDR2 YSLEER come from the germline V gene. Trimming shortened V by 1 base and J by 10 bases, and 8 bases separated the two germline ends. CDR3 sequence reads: CASSQGTMEQFF. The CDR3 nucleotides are TGCGCCAGCAGCCAAGGGACAATGGAGCAGTTCTTC.

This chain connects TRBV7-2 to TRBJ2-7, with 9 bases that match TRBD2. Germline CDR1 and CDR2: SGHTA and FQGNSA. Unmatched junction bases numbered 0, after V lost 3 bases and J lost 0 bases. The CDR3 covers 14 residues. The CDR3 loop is CASSFSGSSYEQYF. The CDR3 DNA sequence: TGTGCCAGCAGCTTTAGCGGGAGCTCCTACGAGCAGTACTTC. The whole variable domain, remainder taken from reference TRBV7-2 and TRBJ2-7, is GAGVSQSPSNKVTEKGKDVELRCDPISGHTALYWYRQSLGQGLEFLIYFQGNSAPDKSGLPSDRFSAERTGGSVSTLTIQRTQQEDSAVYLCASSFSGSSYEQYFGPGTRLTVT.

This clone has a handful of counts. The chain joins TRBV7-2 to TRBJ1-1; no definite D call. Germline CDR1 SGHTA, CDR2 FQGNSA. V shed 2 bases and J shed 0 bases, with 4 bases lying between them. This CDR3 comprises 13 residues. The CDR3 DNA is TGTGCCAGCAGCTTACAGGTGAACACTGAAGCTTTCTTT. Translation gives CASSLQVNTEAFF.

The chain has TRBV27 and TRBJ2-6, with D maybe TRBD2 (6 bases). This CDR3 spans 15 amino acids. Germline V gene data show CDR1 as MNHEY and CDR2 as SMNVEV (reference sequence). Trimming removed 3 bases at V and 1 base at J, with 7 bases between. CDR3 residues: CASSFRGSGANVLTF. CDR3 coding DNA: TGTGCCAGCAGTTTCCGGGGGTCTGGGGCCAACGTCCTGACTTTC.

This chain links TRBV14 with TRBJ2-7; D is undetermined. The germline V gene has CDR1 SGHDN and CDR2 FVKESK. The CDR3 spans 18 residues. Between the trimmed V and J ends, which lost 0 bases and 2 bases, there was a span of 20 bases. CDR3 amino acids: CASSQERLSESGTYEQYF. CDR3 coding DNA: TGTGCCAGCAGCCAAGAAAGGCTGAGCGAGAGTGGCACCTACGAGCAGTACTTC. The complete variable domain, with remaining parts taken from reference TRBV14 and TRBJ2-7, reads EAGVTQFPSHSVIEKGQTVTLRCDPISGHDNLYWYRRVMGKEIKFLLHFVKESKQDESGMPNNRFLAERTGGTYSTLKVQPAELEDSGVYFCASSQERLSESGTYEQYFGPGTRLTVT.

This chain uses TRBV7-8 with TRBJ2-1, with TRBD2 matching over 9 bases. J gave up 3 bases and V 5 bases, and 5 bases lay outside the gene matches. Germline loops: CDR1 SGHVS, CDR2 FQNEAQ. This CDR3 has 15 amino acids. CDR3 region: CASSVTSGSYNEQFF. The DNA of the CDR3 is TGTGCCAGCAGCGTGACTAGCGGAAGCTACAATGAGCAGTTCTTC.

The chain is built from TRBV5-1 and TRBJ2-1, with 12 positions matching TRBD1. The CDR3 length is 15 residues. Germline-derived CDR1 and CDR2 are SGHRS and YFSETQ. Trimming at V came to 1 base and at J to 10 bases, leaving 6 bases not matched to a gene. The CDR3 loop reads CASSLRGQGAGEQFF. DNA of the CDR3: TGCGCCAGCAGCTTGAGGGGACAGGGGGCAGGGGAGCAGTTCTTC.

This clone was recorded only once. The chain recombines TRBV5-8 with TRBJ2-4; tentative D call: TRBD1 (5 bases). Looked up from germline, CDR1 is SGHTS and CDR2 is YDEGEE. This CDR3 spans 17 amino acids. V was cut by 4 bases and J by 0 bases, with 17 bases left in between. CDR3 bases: TGTGCCAGCAGCCCACCCTCCCCAGGGATAGCCAAAAACATTCAGTACTTC. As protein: CASSPPSPGIAKNIQYF.

DNA of the CDR3: TGCGCCAGCAGCCACAGACTAGACTCCTACAATGAGCAGTTCTTC. Its translation is CASSHRLDSYNEQFF. The V gene is TRBV4-3, the J gene TRBJ2-1; tentative D call: TRBD2 (6 bases). Trimming stripped 3 bases from V and 0 bases from J, with 9 bases between. Germline assignment: CDR1 LGHNA and CDR2 YSLEER. The length of the CDR3 is 15 residues.

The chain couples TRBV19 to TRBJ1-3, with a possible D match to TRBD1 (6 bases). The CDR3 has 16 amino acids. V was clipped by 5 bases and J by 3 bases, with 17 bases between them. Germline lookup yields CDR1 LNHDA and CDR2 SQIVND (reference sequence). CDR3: CASSPVDRTFGNTIYF. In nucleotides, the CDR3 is TGTGCCAGTAGTCCGGTAGACAGGACTTTTGGAAACACCATATATTTT. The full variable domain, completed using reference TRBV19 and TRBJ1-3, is DGGITQSPKYLFRKEGQNVTLSCEQNLNHDAMYWYRQDPGQGLRLIYYSQIVNDFQKGDIAEGYSVSREKKESFPLTVTSAQKNPTAFYLCASSPVDRTFGNTIYFGEGSWLTVV.

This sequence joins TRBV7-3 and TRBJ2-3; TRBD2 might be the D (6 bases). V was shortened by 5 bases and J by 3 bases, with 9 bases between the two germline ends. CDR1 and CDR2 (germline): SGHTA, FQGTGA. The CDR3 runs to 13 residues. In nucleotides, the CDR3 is TGTGCCAGCAGCACGGGGGTTACAGATACGCAGTATTTT. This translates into CASSTGVTDTQYF.

The CDR3 coding sequence is TGTGCCAGCAGCTCAGGCGGGATAGGGAATGAGCAGTTCTTC. Translation: CASSSGGIGNEQFF. The rearrangement joins TRBV5-4 to TRBJ2-1, with a possible D match to TRBD2 (6 bases). This CDR3 region has 14 residues. CDR1 is SGHNT and CDR2 is YYREEE in the germline V gene (reference sequence). The V gene lost 3 bases and the J gene lost 7 bases, with 14 bases spanning the gap.

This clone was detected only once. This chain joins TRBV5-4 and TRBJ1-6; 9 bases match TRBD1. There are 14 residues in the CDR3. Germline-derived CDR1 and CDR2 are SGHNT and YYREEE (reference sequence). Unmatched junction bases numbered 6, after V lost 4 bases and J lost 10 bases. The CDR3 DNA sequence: TGTGCCAGCAGCAAGGACAGGGGAAAATCACCCCTCCACTTT. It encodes CASSKDRGKSPLHF.